This TCR beta chain was recorded in a study of shared clonotypes between healthy human individuals. Looking at the study overall: The donor group consisted of two women and three men, aged 18 to 49.

Method: immunoSEQ multiplex PCR; TCRdb's copy keeps in-frame clones and lacks some. The profile covers approximately 500,000 clones, with around 79% appearing a single time and 13% taken by the ten largest. V lost 5 bases and J lost 10; bases outside the gene matches: 8. The V gene's germline CDR1 is SGHRS and CDR2 YFSETQ. The CDR3 sequence is 14 residues long. The V call is TRBV5-1, the J call TRBJ2-1; TRBD2 agrees at 11 bases. This sequence originates from a middle-aged woman in good health. Some clones in this sample may be carry-over from other donors' samples. Sequencing was done on a sample of PBMCs. The CDR3 nucleotides read TGCGCCAGCAGTTGGGGGACTAGCGGAGGGGAGCAGTTCTTC. It yields the protein CASSWGTSGGEQFF.